The rows below give T cell receptor beta chains drawn from one sample of a study of blood T cell repertoires in COVID-19. Method: immunoSEQ multiplex PCR; TCRdb's copy keeps in-frame clones and lacks some. The sample holds about 110,000 clones, around 89% seen once. Sequencing was performed on peripheral blood. These receptor sequences come from a man aged 35-49 years with active or convalescent COVID-19. Both conserved end residues are part of each CDR3.

V gene: TRBV28
J gene: TRBJ2-7
CDR3 protein: CASSPPPTGIHSYEQYF

V gene: TRBV7-7
J gene: TRBJ2-2
CDR3 protein: CASTPGGSGELFF

V gene: TRBV6-2/TRBV6-3
J gene: TRBJ2-7
CDR3 protein: CASSRGQPRNSYEQYF

V gene: TRBV7-2
J gene: TRBJ2-7
CDR3 protein: CATRGSGRSYEQYF

V gene: TRBV19
J gene: TRBJ1-1
CDR3 protein: CASSPKRAFEAFF

V gene: TRBV7-2
J gene: TRBJ2-3
CDR3 protein: CASSFSPGGNTDTQYF

V gene: TRBV24-1
J gene: TRBJ2-7
CDR3 protein: CATSEADRPREQYF

V gene: TRBV9
J gene: TRBJ1-1
CDR3 protein: CASSSGTVDTEAFF

V gene: TRBV27
J gene: TRBJ1-2
CDR3 protein: CASSVIGGENGYTF

V gene: TRBV5-4
J gene: TRBJ2-2
CDR3 protein: CASSLGLAGGTGELFF

V gene: TRBV9
J gene: TRBJ1-1
CDR3 protein: CASSEGGGKGTFF

V gene: TRBV5-1
J gene: TRBJ2-3
CDR3 protein: CASSSYRGASTDTQYF

V gene: TRBV25-1
J gene: TRBJ1-2
CDR3 protein: CASSDDRVSYTF

V gene: TRBV3-1/TRBV3-2
J gene: TRBJ2-2
CDR3 protein: CASSPGLQNTGELFF

V gene: TRBV6-2/TRBV6-3
J gene: TRBJ2-5
CDR3 protein: CASSAQGAETQYF

V gene: TRBV5-1
J gene: TRBJ1-6
CDR3 protein: CASSPDRASPLHF

V gene: TRBV7-3
J gene: TRBJ2-5
CDR3 protein: CASSLYRGIGETQYF

V gene: TRBV5-6
J gene: TRBJ1-5
CDR3 protein: CASSLGRNQPQHF

V gene: TRBV19
J gene: TRBJ2-1
CDR3 protein: CASSITGTEVGNEQFF

V gene: TRBV3-1/TRBV3-2
J gene: TRBJ2-7
CDR3 protein: CASFSGRAYEQYF